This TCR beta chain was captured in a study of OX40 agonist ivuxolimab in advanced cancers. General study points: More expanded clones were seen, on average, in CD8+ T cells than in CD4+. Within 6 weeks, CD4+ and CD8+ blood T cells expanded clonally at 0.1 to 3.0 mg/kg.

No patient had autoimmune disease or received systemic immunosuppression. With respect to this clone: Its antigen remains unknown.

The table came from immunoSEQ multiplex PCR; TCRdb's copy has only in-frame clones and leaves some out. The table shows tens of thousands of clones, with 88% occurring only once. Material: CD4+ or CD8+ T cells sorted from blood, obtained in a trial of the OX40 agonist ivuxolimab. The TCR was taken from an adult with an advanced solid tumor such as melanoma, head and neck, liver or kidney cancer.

This CDR3 reads CASSVSGVSTDTQYF. The CDR3 DNA reads TGTGCCAGCAGCGTAAGCGGGGTGAGCACAGATACGCAGTATTTT. The chain links TRBV9 to TRBJ2-3; TRBD2 agrees at 7 bases. This CDR3 has 15 residues. Germline V gene lookup returns CDR1 SGDLS and CDR2 YYNGEE. With 1 base clipped from V and 0 bases from J, the junction kept 2 bases outside the gene matches.